This record covers a single TCR beta chain. Profiling that covered TCR beta VDJ and CDR3 relied on genomic DNA as its template. TCRdb fed the reads into MiXCR, producing one record per CDR3 protein. The sample yields some 150,000 distinct CDR3 sequences, about 45% seen once. The data stem from a study of CD8+CD57+ T cells in acquired aplastic anemia. Patients included in sequencing had previously demonstrated CD8+CD57+ cell expansion by flow cytometry. Germline values: CDR1 ENHRY, CDR2 SYGVKD. CDR3 length: 19 residues. Trimming at V came to 3 bases and at J to 7 bases, leaving 12 bases not matched to a gene.

The receptor was isolated from a human donor with aplastic anemia. The chain employs TRBV10-3 and TRBJ2-1; 16 bases match TRBD2. Sequences were obtained from sorted CD4+, CD8+, or CD8+CD57+ T cells (not recorded which) from PBMCs. CDR3 sequence reads: CAISERNVEGLAGGNEQFF. CDR3 in DNA: TGTGCCATCAGTGAACGTAACGTAGAGGGACTAGCGGGAGGGAATGAGCAGTTCTTC.